This TCR beta chain appears in the sequencing data of a study of Ad26.COV2.S vaccination and SARS-CoV-2 variants. As to treatment: some 20 received Ad26.COV2.S at low or high dose, single or two shots; several received placebo; per-sample allocation not given. Day 63 after the first vaccine or placebo injection was the time point for sampling. Trimming shortened V by 2 bases and J by 6 bases, and 7 bases separated the two germline ends. CDR3 length equals 13 residues. Measured with immunoSEQ multiplex PCR; TCRdb has only the in-frame clones, and not every one. The data contain about 400,000 clones, 88% of them singletons.

The gene calls are TRBV12-3 or TRBV12-4 and TRBJ2-2; D is ambiguous. The sequence derives from a person between 18 and 65 years old who received the Ad26.COV2.S COVID-19 vaccine or a placebo. Here the sequenced sample was peripheral blood, taken in a trial of Ad26.COV2.S vaccine versus placebo. The CDR3 is CASSLFRPGELFF. CDR3 nucleotide sequence: TGTGCCAGCAGTTTATTCCGACCCGGGGAGCTGTTTTTT.